This TCR beta chain comes out of a study of T-cell reconstitution after alpha-beta-depleted transplantation in children listed by TCRdb under 2016. Looking at the study overall: Using TCR repertoire profiling, the study quantitatively followed how T-cell immune reconstitution unfolded in children after TCRalphabeta/CD19-depleted allogeneic hematopoietic cell transplantation.

On this clonotype: Its cognate antigen has yet to be identified. With a much larger clone just one base away, this may be a read error.

What the treatment or condition label conveys for this sample: allogeneic hematopoietic cell transplantation with graft depleted of TCRalphabeta T cells and CD19 B cells. Transplant recipients were children who received TCRalphabeta/CD19-depleted allogeneic hematopoietic cell grafts. Results and caveats for the whole study, not just this receptor: The frequencies of hyperexpanded clones fell over the following months, and after one year, T-cell counts and TCRbeta diversity were mostly attributed to newly produced T cells. Apparently early alphabetaT-cell count recovery about two months after transplant reportedly relied on only several hundred rapidly expanded clones derived from non-depleted graft cells. In some patients, the high TCRbeta diversity seen at day 60 was put down to recipient T cells and intrathymic progenitors that had survived conditioning.

V lost 0 bases and J lost 3 bases; the stretch between them is 11 bases long. The CDR3 has 15 amino acids, counting the end cysteine and phenylalanine. Only CDR3 DNA is held: 45 bases, read in frame from base 1. CDR1 LNHNV and CDR2 YYDKDF were looked up in the germline V gene (reference sequence). Libraries came from PCR. Sequencing instrument: Illumina HiSeq 2500. TCR library preparation used molecular barcoding, with unique molecular identifiers applied to normalize quantification of the TCRbeta repertoire. Through fastp at Q25 and MiXCR, TCRdb rebuilt clones from the public reads, retaining in-frame beta chains. Each record represents a unique CDR3 protein, reported with the most common genes and DNA among its rows. The sample table contains 200,000 to 250,000 distinct CDR3 sequences; only one count was recorded for approximately 10% of them. The ten largest account for 28% of the sample.

The sequence joins TRBV15 to TRBJ1-2; a weak D assignment points to TRBD1 (6 bases agree). The TCR sequence derives from a child under three years old with acute myeloid leukemia, due to receive a stem cell transplant. The specimen comprised PBMCs, sampled before TCRalphabeta/CD19-depleted stem cell transplant. This receptor has the CDR3 CATSREVAGDYGYTF. The nucleotide sequence is given as TGTGCCACCAGCAGAGAAGTGGCAGGGGACTATGGCTACACCTTC.